This is a list of T cell receptor beta chains from one sample in a study of T-cell memory formation after mild COVID-19. MiXCR, run by TCRdb on the 5' RACE reads, gives a single entry per CDR3 protein. The sample has roughly 130,000 distinct CDR3 sequences, around 6.3% seen once. The sample comprised PBMCs or a T cell subset sorted from them (not recorded which). The source is an adult woman who had mild COVID-19 (a few samples of this study predate the infection). Cell type and time point are not known. CDR3s include the opening cysteine and the closing phenylalanine or tryptophan. D genes are given only for firm matches. The size entry is marked missing in some rows and otherwise reads once, few, many or a size class.

V gene,J gene,D gene,clone size,CDR3 protein,CDR3 DNA
TRBV7-9,TRBJ2-7,.,few,CASSHPGGDYEQYF,TGTGCCAGCAGCCACCCAGGGGGGGACTACGAGCAGTACTTC
TRBV6-5,TRBJ2-3,.,many,CASSYGPTWSTDTQYF,TGTGCCAGCAGTTACGGGCCAACTTGGAGCACAGATACGCAGTATTTT
TRBV6-5,TRBJ1-4,.,few,CASSSGVGGDEKLFF,TGTGCCAGCAGTTCAGGTGTCGGGGGAGACGAAAAACTGTTTTTT
TRBV3-1,TRBJ2-7,.,.,CASSQVPYEQYF,TGTGCCAGCAGCCAAGTCCCCTACGAGCAGTACTTC
TRBV7-2,TRBJ2-3,TRBD2,many,CASSLSGRAWDTQYF,TGTGCCAGCAGCTTAAGTGGGAGGGCCTGGGATACGCAGTATTTT
TRBV6-5,TRBJ1-2,.,few,CASSYSNRDYGYTF,TGTGCCAGCAGTTACTCTAACAGGGACTATGGCTACACCTTC
TRBV5-1,TRBJ2-7,.,many,CASSLPAGRMVYEQYF,TGCGCCAGCAGCTTGCCCGCAGGAAGGATGGTCTACGAGCAGTACTTC
TRBV24-1,TRBJ2-1,.,.,CATSGGPRVNEQFF,TGTGCCACCAGTGGGGGTCCAAGGGTAAATGAGCAGTTCTTC
TRBV12-3/TRBV12-4,TRBJ2-7,TRBD1,.,CASSRRQGYEQYF,TGTGCCAGCAGCCGCCGACAGGGTTACGAGCAGTACTTC
TRBV6-2/TRBV6-3,TRBJ1-5,TRBD1,.,CASSRQGLSNQPQHF,TGTGCCAGCAGCCGACAGGGACTCAGCAATCAGCCCCAGCATTTT
TRBV12-3/TRBV12-4,TRBJ1-1,TRBD1,many,CASSLGQGAFF,TGTGCCAGCAGTCTAGGACAGGGGGCTTTCTTT
TRBV20-1,TRBJ1-1,.,many,CSARGSGPWNTEAFF,TGCAGTGCTAGGGGATCGGGTCCATGGAACACTGAAGCTTTCTTT
TRBV3-1,TRBJ2-7,TRBD1,many,CASSPRTGSSYEQYF,TGTGCCAGCAGCCCGCGGACAGGGAGCTCCTACGAGCAGTACTTC
TRBV5-1,TRBJ2-1,TRBD2,many,CASSFSMGLVRNEQFF,TGCGCCAGCAGCTTTTCTATGGGACTAGTGAGGAATGAGCAGTTCTTC
TRBV4-3,TRBJ2-1,TRBD2,few,CASSQELAIENEQFF,TGCGCCAGCAGCCAAGAACTAGCGATCGAAAATGAGCAGTTCTTC
TRBV6-1,TRBJ2-4,.,.,CASSEEMISGQTIQYF,TGTGCCAGCAGTGAAGAAATGATCTCGGGACAAACCATTCAGTACTTC
TRBV3-1,TRBJ1-2,TRBD1,many,CASSLQGQSFYGYTF,TGTGCCAGCAGCCTCCAGGGACAGTCGTTCTATGGCTACACCTTC
TRBV9,TRBJ1-1,.,.,CASSVAGNTEAFF,TGTGCCAGCAGCGTAGCAGGGAACACTGAAGCTTTCTTT
TRBV10-3,TRBJ2-7,TRBD2,once,CAISELAGGNYEQYF,TGTGCCATCAGTGAACTAGCGGGGGGCAATTACGAGCAGTACTTC
TRBV20-1,TRBJ1-1,.,.,CSARAGGGGTEAFF,TGCAGTGCTAGGGCCGGGGGAGGTGGCACTGAAGCTTTCTTT
TRBV7-6,TRBJ1-6,.,many,CASSLAESKGTSPLHF,TGTGCCAGCAGCTTAGCGGAGTCGAAGGGCACCTCACCCCTCCACTTT
TRBV30,TRBJ1-3,.,few,CAWSAGSGNTIYF,TGTGCCTGGAGTGCTGGATCTGGAAACACCATATATTTT
TRBV5-1,TRBJ2-2,.,many,CASSYPGAGNTGELFF,TGCGCCAGCAGCTATCCAGGGGCTGGGAACACCGGGGAGCTGTTTTTT
TRBV24-1,TRBJ2-1,.,few,CATSDLHLWTSSYNEQFF,TGTGCCACCAGTGATTTGCACTTGTGGACGAGCTCCTACAATGAGCAGTTCTTC
TRBV3-1,TRBJ2-3,.,.,CASSLARRTDTQYF,TGTGCCAGCAGCCTCGCTAGGAGGACAGATACGCAGTATTTT
TRBV5-6,TRBJ1-4,TRBD1,many,CASSRQGTANEKLFF,TGTGCCAGCAGCAGACAGGGGACTGCTAATGAAAAACTGTTTTTT
TRBV29-1,TRBJ1-1,.,.,CSAPNWGGGTEAFF,TGCAGCGCCCCTAACTGGGGAGGCGGCACTGAAGCTTTCTTT
TRBV7-3,TRBJ2-1,.,many,CASSLIGGLTNEQFF,TGTGCCAGCAGCTTAATCGGGGGACTGACAAATGAGCAGTTCTTC
TRBV19,TRBJ1-1,.,many,CASIGSPALNTEAFF,TGTGCCAGTATAGGCTCGCCGGCGCTGAACACTGAAGCTTTCTTT
TRBV20-1,TRBJ2-3,TRBD2,many,CSARLTSMSTDTQYF,TGCAGTGCTAGATTGACTAGCATGAGCACAGATACGCAGTATTTT
TRBV6-1,TRBJ1-1,.,few,CASSAKFGTGKRAEAFF,TGTGCCAGCAGTGCGAAATTTGGAACGGGAAAAAGGGCTGAAGCTTTCTTT
TRBV7-9,TRBJ2-3,TRBD2,few,CASSLVAGEQDTQYF,TGTGCCAGCAGCTTAGTCGCGGGGGAACAAGATACGCAGTATTTT
TRBV20-1,TRBJ2-7,.,.,CSAPLGARPYEQYF,TGCAGTGCCCCCCTAGGGGCCCGGCCCTACGAGCAGTACTTC
TRBV19,TRBJ2-3,.,.,CASRGAGRTDTQYF,TGTGCCAGTAGGGGGGCGGGGCGCACAGATACGCAGTATTTT
TRBV7-2,TRBJ2-7,.,.,CASSPRSRYEQYF,TGTGCCAGCAGCCCCCGATCAAGGTACGAGCAGTACTTC
TRBV20-1,TRBJ2-1,.,.,CSAGPRQGYNEQFF,TGCAGTGCTGGCCCCCGTCAGGGCTACAATGAGCAGTTCTTC
TRBV12-2,TRBJ1-1,.,few,CASRLEGRDRGLNTEAFF,TGTGCAAGTCGCTTAGAGGGCCGGGACAGGGGCTTGAACACTGAAGCTTTCTTT
TRBV9,TRBJ2-6,.,.,CASSGGTRIKGANVLTF,TGTGCCAGCAGCGGGGGGACTCGCATAAAGGGGGCCAACGTCCTGACTTTC
TRBV12-3/TRBV12-4,TRBJ2-7,.,few,CASSFLDRTYEQYF,TGTGCCAGCAGTTTCCTGGACAGAACCTACGAGCAGTACTTC
TRBV18,TRBJ1-1,.,.,CASSHFNTEAFF,TGTGCCAGCTCACACTTCAACACTGAAGCTTTCTTT
TRBV5-1,TRBJ2-7,TRBD1,.,CASSLAFGQGNYEQYF,TGCGCCAGCAGCTTGGCCTTCGGACAGGGGAACTACGAGCAGTACTTC
TRBV7-9,TRBJ2-7,.,many,CASSPEFGEQYF,TGTGCCAGCAGCCCCGAGTTTGGGGAGCAGTACTTC
TRBV27,TRBJ1-1,TRBD1,many,CASGRRDSNTEAFF,TGTGCCAGCGGCCGCCGGGACAGCAACACTGAAGCTTTCTTT
TRBV10-3,TRBJ2-1,.,.,CAISPDSYNEQFF,TGTGCCATCAGTCCAGACAGCTACAATGAGCAGTTCTTC
TRBV20-1,TRBJ2-3,TRBD1,.,CSANHRGLGTDTQYF,TGCAGTGCCAACCACAGGGGGCTGGGCACAGATACGCAGTATTTT
TRBV12-3/TRBV12-4,TRBJ2-2,.,few,CASSRGLRSGELFF,TGTGCCAGCAGCCGGGGACTTAGGTCCGGGGAGCTGTTTTTT
TRBV12-3/TRBV12-4,TRBJ1-1,.,few,CASSPVRTASEAFF,TGTGCCAGCAGTCCCGTCCGGACGGCCTCTGAGGCTTTCTTT
TRBV5-8,TRBJ2-7,TRBD1,many,CASSPSFWTGASYEQYF,TGTGCCAGCAGCCCTTCCTTTTGGACAGGGGCCTCCTACGAGCAGTACTTC
TRBV3-1,TRBJ1-4,TRBD1,few,CASSLSWGQGMAKLFF,TGTGCCAGCAGCCTCAGCTGGGGACAGGGAATGGCAAAACTGTTTTTT
TRBV12-3/TRBV12-4,TRBJ2-1,TRBD1,many,CASRRTGFEQFF,TGTGCCAGCAGGAGGACAGGGTTTGAGCAGTTCTTC
TRBV4-2,TRBJ1-4,.,few,CASSQEVGAVATNEKLFF,TGTGCCAGCAGCCAAGAAGTCGGGGCGGTGGCAACTAATGAAAAACTGTTTTTT